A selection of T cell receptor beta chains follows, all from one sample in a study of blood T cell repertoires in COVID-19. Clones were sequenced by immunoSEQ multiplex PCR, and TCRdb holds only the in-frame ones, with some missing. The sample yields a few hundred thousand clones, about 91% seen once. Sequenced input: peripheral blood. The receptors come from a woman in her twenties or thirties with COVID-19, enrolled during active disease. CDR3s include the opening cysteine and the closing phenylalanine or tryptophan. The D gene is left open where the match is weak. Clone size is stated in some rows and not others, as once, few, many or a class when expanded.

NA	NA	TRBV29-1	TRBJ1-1	CSAGEGRTEAFF	TGCAGCGCAGGGGAAGGGAGGACTGAAGCTTTCTTT
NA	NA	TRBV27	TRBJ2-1	CASSPRAAYNEQFF	TGTGCCAGCAGCCCCAGGGCGGCCTACAATGAGCAGTTCTTC
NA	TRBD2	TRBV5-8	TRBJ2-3	CASSSAIAGGADTQYF	TGTGCCAGCAGTTCCGCTATAGCGGGGGGGGCAGATACGCAGTATTTT
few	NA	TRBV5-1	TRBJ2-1	CASSLEGGGNEQFF	TGCGCCAGCAGCTTGGAGGGGGGAGGGAATGAGCAGTTCTTC
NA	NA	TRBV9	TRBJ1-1	CASSVGPGYNTEAFF	TGTGCCAGCAGCGTAGGCCCAGGGTATAACACTGAAGCTTTCTTT
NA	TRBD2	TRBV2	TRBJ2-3	CASSDVGGALLSTDTQYF	TGTGCCAGCAGTGACGTCGGGGGGGCCCTCCTTAGCACAGATACGCAGTATTTT
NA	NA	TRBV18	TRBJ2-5	CASSPNQGRETQYF	TGTGCCAGCTCACCGAATCAGGGCCGGGAGACCCAGTACTTC
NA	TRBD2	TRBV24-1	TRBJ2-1	CATSDPRTSGVNEQFF	TGTGCCACCAGTGATCCAAGGACTAGCGGGGTCAATGAGCAGTTCTTC
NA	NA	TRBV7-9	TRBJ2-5	CASSHTTGDGETQYF	TGTGCCAGCAGCCACACTACAGGCGACGGGGAGACCCAGTACTTC
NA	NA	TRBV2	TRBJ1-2	CASSGPRGPDYGYTF	TGTGCCAGCAGTGGCCCCAGGGGACCGGACTATGGCTACACCTTC
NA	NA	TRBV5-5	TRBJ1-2	CASSSDTYGYTF	TGTGCCAGCAGCTCTGACACCTATGGCTACACCTTC
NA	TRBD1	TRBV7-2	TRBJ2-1	CASSSTGGAIHEQFF	TGTGCCAGCAGCTCGACAGGGGGCGCGATTCATGAGCAGTTCTTC
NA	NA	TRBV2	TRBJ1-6	CASSRVYSPLHF	TGTGCCAGCAGCAGGGTGTACTCACCCCTCCACTTT
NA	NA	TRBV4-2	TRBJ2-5	CASSQEIHPGVRETQYF	TGTGCCAGCAGCCAAGAAATCCATCCGGGGGTAAGGGAGACCCAGTACTTC
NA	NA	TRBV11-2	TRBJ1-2	CASSLDGLVGGYGYTF	TGTGCCAGCAGCTTAGATGGCCTGGTGGGAGGCTATGGCTACACCTTC
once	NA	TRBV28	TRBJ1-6	CASSPGRGTSPLHF	TGTGCCAGCAGCCCCGGACGGGGTACTTCACCCCTCCACTTT
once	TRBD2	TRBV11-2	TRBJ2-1	CASSFGGDEQFF	TGTGCCAGCAGCTTCGGGGGGGATGAGCAGTTCTTC
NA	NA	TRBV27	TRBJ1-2	CASTLTGTLPYGYTF	TGTGCCAGCACCCTGACAGGCACGCTCCCCTATGGCTACACCTTC
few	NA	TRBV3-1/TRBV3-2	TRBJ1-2	CASSQEASASHRRYGYTF	TGTGCCAGCAGCCAAGAAGCATCAGCGTCCCATCGAAGATATGGCTACACCTTC
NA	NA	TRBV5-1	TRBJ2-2	CASSFKHGTGELFF	TGCGCCAGCAGCTTCAAGCATGGCACCGGGGAGCTGTTTTTT
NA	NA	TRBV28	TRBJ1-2	CASLGDYSGGYTF	TGTGCCAGCTTAGGAGACTATTCGGGAGGCTACACCTTC
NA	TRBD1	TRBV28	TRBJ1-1	CASSLTGTGGEAFF	TGTGCCAGCAGTTTAACCGGGACAGGGGGCGAAGCTTTCTTT
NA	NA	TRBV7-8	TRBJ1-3	CASSLNVFAGPSGNTIYF	TGTGCCAGCAGCTTAAACGTTTTTGCAGGCCCCTCTGGAAACACCATATATTTT
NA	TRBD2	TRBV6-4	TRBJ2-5	CASSRPPYSGGHKETQYF	TGTGCCAGCAGTCGTCCTCCCTATAGCGGGGGGCACAAAGAGACCCAGTACTTC
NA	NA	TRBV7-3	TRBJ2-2	CASSLARNTGELFF	TGTGCCAGCAGCTTGGCCCGGAACACCGGGGAGCTGTTTTTT
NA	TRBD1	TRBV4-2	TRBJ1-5	CASSQLPGQGGQPQHF	TGTGCCAGCAGCCAATTACCGGGACAGGGAGGTCAGCCCCAGCATTTT
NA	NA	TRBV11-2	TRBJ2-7	CASSQRTLYEQYF	TGTGCCAGCAGCCAACGGACTCTCTACGAGCAGTACTTC
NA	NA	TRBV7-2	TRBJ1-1	CASSFLGVNTEAFF	TGTGCCAGCAGCTTCTTAGGGGTTAACACTGAAGCTTTCTTT
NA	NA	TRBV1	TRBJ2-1	CTSSQDSGPAGVPKQFF	TGCACCAGCAGCCAAGATTCAGGCCCCGCGGGGGTCCCGAAGCAGTTCTTC
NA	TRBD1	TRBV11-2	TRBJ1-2	CASSYSGQGHGYTF	TGTGCCAGCAGCTATTCCGGACAGGGTCATGGCTACACCTTC
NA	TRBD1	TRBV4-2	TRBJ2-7	CASSQVPGGIISYEQYF	TGTGCCAGCAGCCAAGTCCCAGGGGGCATTATCTCCTACGAGCAGTACTTC